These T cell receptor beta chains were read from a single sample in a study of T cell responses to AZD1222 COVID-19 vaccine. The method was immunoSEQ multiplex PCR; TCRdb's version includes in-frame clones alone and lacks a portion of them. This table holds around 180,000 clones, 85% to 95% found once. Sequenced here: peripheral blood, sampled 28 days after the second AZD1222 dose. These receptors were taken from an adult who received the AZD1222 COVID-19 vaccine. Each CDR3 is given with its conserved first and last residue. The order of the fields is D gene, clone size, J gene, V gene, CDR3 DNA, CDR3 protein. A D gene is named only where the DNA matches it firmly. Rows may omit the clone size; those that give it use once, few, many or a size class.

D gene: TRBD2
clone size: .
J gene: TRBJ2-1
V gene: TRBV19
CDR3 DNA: TGTGCCAGTGGGGCGGCGGGAGCTACTGAGCAGTTCTTC
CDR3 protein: CASGAAGATEQFF

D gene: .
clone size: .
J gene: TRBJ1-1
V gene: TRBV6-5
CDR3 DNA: TGTGCCAGCCAGCTAAATTCCGGCCTTTCAGCTTTCTTT
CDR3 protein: CASQLNSGLSAFF

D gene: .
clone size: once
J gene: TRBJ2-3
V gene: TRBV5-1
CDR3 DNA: TGCGCCAGCAGCTTCTCCGGGACCGATGCAGATACGCAGTATTTT
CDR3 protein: CASSFSGTDADTQYF

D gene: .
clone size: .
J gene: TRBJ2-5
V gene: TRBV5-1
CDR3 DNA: TGCGCCAGCAGCTTAGCCGGGACTCCAGGAGAGACCCAGTACTTC
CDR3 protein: CASSLAGTPGETQYF

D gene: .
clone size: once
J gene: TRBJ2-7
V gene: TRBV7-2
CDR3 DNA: TGTGCCAGCAGCCGTTCTCGGGACAAGGACTCCTACGAGCAGTACTTC
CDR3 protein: CASSRSRDKDSYEQYF

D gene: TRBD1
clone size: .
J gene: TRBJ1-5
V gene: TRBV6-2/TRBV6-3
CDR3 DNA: TGTGCCAGCAGTTACTCGACAGGGGGATATCAGCCCCAGCATTTT
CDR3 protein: CASSYSTGGYQPQHF

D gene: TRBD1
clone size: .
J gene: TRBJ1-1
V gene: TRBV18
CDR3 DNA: TGTGCCAGCTCACCGACAGGGAACATGAACACTGAAGCTTTCTTT
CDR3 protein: CASSPTGNMNTEAFF

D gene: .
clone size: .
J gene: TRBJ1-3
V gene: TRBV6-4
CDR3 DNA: TGTGCCAGCAAGTTTTCACTGGGAAACACCATATATTTT
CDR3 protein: CASKFSLGNTIYF

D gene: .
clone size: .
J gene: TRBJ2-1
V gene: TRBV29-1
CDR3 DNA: TGCAGCGTTGGGCAGGGGGGTTCCAATGAGCAGTTCTTC
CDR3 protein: CSVGQGGSNEQFF

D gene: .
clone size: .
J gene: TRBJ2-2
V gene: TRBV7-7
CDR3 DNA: TGTGCTAGCAGCTCGGACAGCCGAACCGGGGAGCTGTTTTTT
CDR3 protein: CASSSDSRTGELFF

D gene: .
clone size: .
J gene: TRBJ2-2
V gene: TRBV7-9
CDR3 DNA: TGTGCCAGCAGCGAAACCCCACTGGTGAACACCGGGGAGCTGTTTTTT
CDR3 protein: CASSETPLVNTGELFF

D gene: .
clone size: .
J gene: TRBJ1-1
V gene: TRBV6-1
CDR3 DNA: TGTGCCAGCAGGGCCGGGCCCACTGAAGCTTTCTTT
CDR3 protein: CASRAGPTEAFF

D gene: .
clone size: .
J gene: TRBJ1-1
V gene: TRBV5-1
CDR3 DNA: TGCGCCAGCAGAGCCCCGGGGGGTGGCGCTTTCTTT
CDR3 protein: CASRAPGGGAFF

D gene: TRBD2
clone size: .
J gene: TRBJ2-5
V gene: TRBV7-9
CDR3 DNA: TGTGCCAGCAGCCTCTGGACTAGCGGGACTGAGACCCAGTACTTC
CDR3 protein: CASSLWTSGTETQYF

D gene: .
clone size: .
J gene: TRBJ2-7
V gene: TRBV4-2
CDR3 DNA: TGTGCCAGCAGCCCCTGGGGCCTGAGCAACGAGCAGTACTTC
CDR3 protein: CASSPWGLSNEQYF

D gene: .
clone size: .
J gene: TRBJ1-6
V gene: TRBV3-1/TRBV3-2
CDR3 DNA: TGTGCCAGCAGCCCCCTCGGGGGTAGAAAGAATTCACCCCTCCACTTT
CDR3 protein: CASSPLGGRKNSPLHF

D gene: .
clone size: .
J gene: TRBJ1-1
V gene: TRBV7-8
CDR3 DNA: TGTGCCAGCAGCTTAGCTCTGCCACTGAACACTGAAGCTTTCTTT
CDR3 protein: CASSLALPLNTEAFF

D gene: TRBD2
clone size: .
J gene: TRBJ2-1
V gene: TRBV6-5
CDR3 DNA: TGTGCCAGCGGGCGCGGACTAGTGAATGAGCAGTTCTTC
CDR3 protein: CASGRGLVNEQFF

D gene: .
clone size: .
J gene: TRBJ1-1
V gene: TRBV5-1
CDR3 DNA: TGCGCCAGCAGCTTGGGTCGGGCGGGAAGGACTGAAGCTTTCTTT
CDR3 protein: CASSLGRAGRTEAFF

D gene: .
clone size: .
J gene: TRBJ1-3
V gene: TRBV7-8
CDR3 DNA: TGTGCCAGCAGCTTAGTGGGTGGAAACACCATATATTTT
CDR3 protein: CASSLVGGNTIYF

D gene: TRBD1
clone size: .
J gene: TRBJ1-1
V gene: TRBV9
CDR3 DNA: TGTGCCAGCAGCGTAGGACAGGGCACTGAAGCTTTCTTT
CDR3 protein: CASSVGQGTEAFF

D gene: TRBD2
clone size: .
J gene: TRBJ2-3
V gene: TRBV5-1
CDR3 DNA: TGCGCCAGCAGCTTGACCGGACTAGCGGGAGGGCAAGATACGCAGTATTTT
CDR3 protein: CASSLTGLAGGQDTQYF

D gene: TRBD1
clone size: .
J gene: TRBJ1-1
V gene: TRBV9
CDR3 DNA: TGTGCCAGCAGCTTCAGACAGGGTGCTGAAGCTTTCTTT
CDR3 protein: CASSFRQGAEAFF

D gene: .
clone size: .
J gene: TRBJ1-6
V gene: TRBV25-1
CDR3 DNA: TGTGCCAGCAGTGAATACGACATAATTTCACCCCTCCACTTT
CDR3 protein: CASSEYDIISPLHF

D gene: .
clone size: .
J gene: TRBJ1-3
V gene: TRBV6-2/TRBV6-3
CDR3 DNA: TGTGCCAGCAGTTACGGTAACACCATATATTTT
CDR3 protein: CASSYGNTIYF

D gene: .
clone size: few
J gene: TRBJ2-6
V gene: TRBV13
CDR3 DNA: TGTGCCAGCAGCTTGTCACTGACAGTGGCTGGGGCCAACGTCCTGACTTTC
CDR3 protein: CASSLSLTVAGANVLTF

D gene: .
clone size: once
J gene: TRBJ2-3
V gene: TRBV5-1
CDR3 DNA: TGCGCCAGCAGCTTGGGTGCGGGTACTAGCACAGATACGCAGTATTTT
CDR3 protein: CASSLGAGTSTDTQYF

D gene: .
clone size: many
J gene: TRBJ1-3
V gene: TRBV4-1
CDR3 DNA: TGCGCCAGCAGCCAAGATTGGCCGAACGCTGGAAACACCATATATTTT
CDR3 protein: CASSQDWPNAGNTIYF

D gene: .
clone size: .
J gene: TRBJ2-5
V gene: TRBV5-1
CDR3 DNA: TGCGCCAGCAGCTTGGCCCCAAAGACGCCGCGGGGAGAGACCCAGTACTTC
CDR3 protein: CASSLAPKTPRGETQYF

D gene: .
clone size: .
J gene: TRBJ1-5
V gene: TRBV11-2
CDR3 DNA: TGTGCCAGCAGCTTCAGGGAAAATCAGCCCCAGCATTTT
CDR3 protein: CASSFRENQPQHF

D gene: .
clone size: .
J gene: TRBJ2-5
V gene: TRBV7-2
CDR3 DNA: TGTGCCAGCAGTGGGAGAACAGAGACCCAGTACTTC
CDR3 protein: CASSGRTETQYF

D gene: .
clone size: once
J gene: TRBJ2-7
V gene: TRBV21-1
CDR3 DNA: TGTGCCAGCGAACAGGGTTGGGAGTACGAGCAGTACTTC
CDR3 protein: CASEQGWEYEQYF

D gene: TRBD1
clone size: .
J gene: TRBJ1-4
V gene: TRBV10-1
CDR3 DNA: TGCGCCAGACAAGGACAGGGGTTTGGAGTTTACGAAAAACTGTTTTTT
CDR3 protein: CARQGQGFGVYEKLFF

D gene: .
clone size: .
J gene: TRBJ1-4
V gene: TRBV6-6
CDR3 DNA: TGTGCCAGCAGTCCGGCCCGGGTGGTAGAAAAACTGTTTTTT
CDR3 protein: CASSPARVVEKLFF

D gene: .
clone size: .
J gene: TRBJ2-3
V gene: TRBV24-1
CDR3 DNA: TGTGCCACCAGTGATTTTGACAGGTCCGGGACGGATACGCAGTATTTT
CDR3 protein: CATSDFDRSGTDTQYF

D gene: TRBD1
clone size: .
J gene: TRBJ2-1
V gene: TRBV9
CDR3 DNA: TGTGCCAGCAGCGGGGGGGGACAGGGGGCGATCTATGAGCAGTTCTTC
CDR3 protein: CASSGGGQGAIYEQFF

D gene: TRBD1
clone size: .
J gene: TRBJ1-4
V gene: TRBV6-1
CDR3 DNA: TGTGCCAGCAGTGAACAGACAGGGGGACTTAATGAAAAACTGTTTTTT
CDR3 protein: CASSEQTGGLNEKLFF

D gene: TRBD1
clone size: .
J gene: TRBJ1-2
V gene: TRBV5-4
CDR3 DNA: TGTGCCAGCAGCCCTCTGGACAGGGCGGTCTATGGCTACACCTTC
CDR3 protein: CASSPLDRAVYGYTF

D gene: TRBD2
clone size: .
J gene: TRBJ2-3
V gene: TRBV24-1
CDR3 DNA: TGTGCCACTCGGACTAGCGGGAGAACAGATACGCAGTATTTT
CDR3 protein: CATRTSGRTDTQYF

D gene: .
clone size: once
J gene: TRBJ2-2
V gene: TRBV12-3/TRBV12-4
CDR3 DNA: TGTGCCAGCAGACGGGACGCCGGGGAGCTGTTTTTT
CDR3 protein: CASRRDAGELFF

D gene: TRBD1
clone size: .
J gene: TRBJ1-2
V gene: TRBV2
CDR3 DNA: TGTGCCAGCAGGGCAGAGACAGGGCTCTATACTAACTATGGCTACACCTTC
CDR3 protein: CASRAETGLYTNYGYTF

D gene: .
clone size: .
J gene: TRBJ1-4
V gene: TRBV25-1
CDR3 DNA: TGTGCCAGCACCGATTGGCCCGTGCGGGGAGAGACTAATGAAAAACTGTTTTTT
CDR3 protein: CASTDWPVRGETNEKLFF

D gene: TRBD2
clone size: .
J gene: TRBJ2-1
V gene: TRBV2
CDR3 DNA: TGTGCCAGCATCCTAGCGGGGGGGCCCTTTGAGCAGTTCTTC
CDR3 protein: CASILAGGPFEQFF

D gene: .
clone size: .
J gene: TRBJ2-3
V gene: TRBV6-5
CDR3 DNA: TGTGCCAGCAGTTACGCGGCTAGGGGAGATACGCAGTATTTT
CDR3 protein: CASSYAARGDTQYF

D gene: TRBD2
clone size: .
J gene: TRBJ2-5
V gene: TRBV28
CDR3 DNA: TGTGCCAGTAACGGGGGGGCCCGAGAGACCCAGTACTTC
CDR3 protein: CASNGGARETQYF

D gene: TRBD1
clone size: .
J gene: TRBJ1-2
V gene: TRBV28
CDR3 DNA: TGTGCCAGCAGTACCCGACAGGGGGCAGGCTACACCTTC
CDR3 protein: CASSTRQGAGYTF

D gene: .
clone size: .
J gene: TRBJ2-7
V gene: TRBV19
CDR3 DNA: TGTGCCAGTAGTATTGGGGTTATAGGAGACGAGCAGTACTTC
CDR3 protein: CASSIGVIGDEQYF

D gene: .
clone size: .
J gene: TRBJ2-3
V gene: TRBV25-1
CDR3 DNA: TGTGCCAGCAGCCACGAACAGAGCACAGATACGCAGTATTTT
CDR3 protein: CASSHEQSTDTQYF

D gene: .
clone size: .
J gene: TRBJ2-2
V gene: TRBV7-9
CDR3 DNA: TGTGCCAGCAGCCACCGGCGGGACTTCACCGGGGAGCTGTTTTTT
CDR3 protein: CASSHRRDFTGELFF

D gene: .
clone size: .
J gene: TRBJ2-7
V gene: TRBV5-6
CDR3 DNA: TGTGCCAGCAGCTCCGGACGCGAGCAGTACTTC
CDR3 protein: CASSSGREQYF